These 32 T cell receptor beta chains share one sample of origin, sequenced in a study of beta chain features in type 1 diabetes. Expressed TCRB transcripts were sequenced, since all the RNA that had been isolated was reverse transcribed. Here immunoSEQ multiplex PCR was the method, and the copy in TCRdb shows in-frame clones only, minus some. The repertoire holds fewer than 350,000 clones, with around 7.8% as singletons. Sequenced sample: central memory CD4+ T cells from blood. The source of these receptors is a woman under 30 in good health.

This clone was detected only a few times. V usage is TRBV5-1 and J usage is TRBJ1-5, with D possibly matching TRBD1 (5 bases). Trimming stripped 4 bases from V and 1 base from J, with 18 bases between. Germline V gene lookup returns CDR1 SGHRS and CDR2 YFSETQ. The CDR3 totals 17 residues. CDR3 bases: TGCGCCAGCAGCCCGAGGTCGGGGGGATTAAGCAATCAGCCCCAGCATTTT. Amino acids: CASSPRSGGLSNQPQHF.

This clone has only a few counts. The CDR3 DNA is TGTGCCACCAGCACACAGGGGGCAGTAGCCAAAAACATTCAGTACTTC. Protein sequence: CATSTQGAVAKNIQYF. V gene TRBV15 combines with J gene TRBJ2-4, with 9 nucleotides matching TRBD1. The CDR3 has 16 residues. Per germline, CDR1 LNHNV and CDR2 YYDKDF (reference sequence). The trim removed 4 bases at V and 0 bases at J, leaving 4 bases unmatched.

This clone was observed a few times. V gene TRBV7-9 combines with J gene TRBJ2-1; no reliable D call. Per the germline V gene, CDR1 is SEHNR and CDR2 is FQNEAQ (reference sequence). The CDR3 spans 15 residues. Trimming stripped 2 bases from V and 5 bases from J, with 13 bases between. The CDR3 protein is CASSLRSTWNNEQFF. The CDR3 nucleotides are TGTGCCAGCAGCTTAAGGTCTACATGGAACAATGAGCAGTTCTTC.

This clone was observed a handful of times. A single base separates this from a much larger clone, so it may be a read error. This sample includes further DNA sequences coding for the same CDR3. The J gene is TRBJ1-1, the V gene TRBV7-3, with D hard to call. With 0 bases removed from V and 1 base from J, the gap between germline ends came to 3 bases. This CDR3 has 13 residues. CDR1 and CDR2 from the germline V gene are SGHTA and FQGTGA. The CDR3, as DNA: TGTGCCAGCAGCTTAACAGGGAACACTGAAGCTTTCTTT. Residues: CASSLTGNTEAFF. Full variable domain (rest looked up from reference TRBV7-3 and TRBJ1-1): GAGVSQTPSNKVTEKGKYVELRCDPISGHTALYWYRQSLGQGPEFLIYFQGTGAADDSGLPNDRFFAVRPEGSVSTLKIQRTERGDSAVYLCASSLTGNTEAFFGQGTRLTVV.

This clone has a count of ten or more. CDR3 in DNA: TGCGCCAGCACCCCGAGGGGGACAGTCTATAATTCACCCCTCCACTTT. Its translation: CASTPRGTVYNSPLHF. The chain carries TRBV5-1 and TRBJ1-6; TRBD1 agrees at 7 bases. Germline-derived CDR1 and CDR2 are SGHRS and YFSETQ. The J segment lost 3 bases and the V segment lost 6 bases, leaving 9 bases of the junction unmatched. The CDR3 is 16 amino acids.

This clone was detected many times. In DNA, the CDR3 is TGTGCCAGCAGCTTCAGCCTGAAGACAGCCACCACGAGATTTAACTATGGCTACACCTTC. Amino acids: CASSFSLKTATTRFNYGYTF. The J gene is TRBJ1-2, the V gene TRBV13; D possibly corresponds to TRBD1 (5 bases). The V end lost 3 bases, the J end lost 1 base, and 27 bases lay between the germline ends. This CDR3 is built from 20 residues. The germline V gene encodes CDR1 PRHDT and CDR2 FYEKMQ (reference sequence).

This clone turned up a few times. CDR3 sequence (DNA): TGCAGCGTAAACCGGGACAGCAACACTGAAGCTTTCTTT. This sequence encodes CSVNRDSNTEAFF. J is TRBJ1-1 and V is TRBV29-1; 7 bases are a match to TRBD1. The CDR3 is 13 residues long. Germline lookup yields CDR1 SQVTM and CDR2 ANQGSEA. V shed 6 bases and J 2 bases; nucleotides not matched to a gene: 6.

A few counts support this clone. The CDR3 DNA follows: TGTGCCAGCAGCGTAGAGAGCTCCTCAGATACGCAGTATTTT. Protein: CASSVESSSDTQYF. The chain joins TRBV9 to TRBJ2-3; no clear D gene. This CDR3 has 14 residues. Germline V gene data show CDR1 as SGDLS and CDR2 as YYNGEE. Between the trimmed V and J ends, which lost 0 bases and 4 bases, there was a span of 9 bases.

For this clone: Other DNA variants within this sample encode the same CDR3. The V gene is TRBV2, the J gene TRBJ2-4; 9 nucleotides line up with TRBD2. The V gene end was trimmed by 6 bases and the J gene end by 0 bases; junction bases not matched to a gene: 6. This CDR3 is built from 16 residues. The germline CDR1 and CDR2 sequences are SNHLY and FYNNEI. CDR3 DNA: TGTGCCAGCAGCCAAGCGGGGGGCACAGCCAAAAACATTCAGTACTTC. Amino acid sequence: CASSQAGGTAKNIQYF.

The CDR3 here is CASSLDGQFYGYTF. The CDR3 DNA sequence: TGTGCCAGCAGCTTAGACGGGCAGTTCTATGGCTACACCTTC. This chain uses TRBV7-3 with TRBJ1-2, with D uncertain. CDR1 is SGHTA and CDR2 is FQGTGA in the germline V gene. The CDR3 length is 14 residues. The V end was cut by 2 bases, the J end by 4 bases, with 11 bases between.

The table lists this clone with a few counts. V is TRBV7-9 and J is TRBJ2-3; TRBD2 agrees at 10 bases. This CDR3 region has 14 residues. V lost 3 bases to trimming and J lost 5 bases; unmatched junction nucleotides: 2. Germline V gene data show CDR1 as SEHNR and CDR2 as FQNEAQ (reference sequence). The CDR3 DNA is TGTGCCAGCAGCTTCCCTAGCGGGAGAGATACGCAGTATTTT. Translated, it gives CASSFPSGRDTQYF. The variable domain in full, with the rest retrieved from reference TRBV7-9 and TRBJ2-3, is DTGVSQNPRHKITKRGQNVTFRCDPISEHNRLYWYRQTLGQGPEFLTYFQNEAQLEKSRLLSDRFSAERPKGSFSTLEIQRTEQGDSAMYLCASSFPSGRDTQYFGPGTRLTVL.

The chain uses TRBV19 and TRBJ2-1; TRBD1 aligns across 7 bases. The CDR3 has 12 amino acids. Germline values: CDR1 LNHDA, CDR2 SQIVND (reference sequence). Trimming cost V 4 bases and J 16 bases; bases outside gene matches: 10. This chain's CDR3 is CASSTWDSPYFF. The CDR3 DNA follows: TGTGCCAGTAGTACGTGGGACAGCCCATATTTCTTC.

The J gene is TRBJ1-5, the V gene TRBV7-8, with TRBD1 matching over 9 bases. Germline V CDR1 and CDR2: SGHVS, FQNEAQ. There are 15 residues in the CDR3. V lost 4 bases, J lost 5 bases, and 6 bases stayed unmatched. The CDR3 DNA sequence: TGTGCCAGCAGCTCAGGGACAGGGTACGATCAGCCCCAGCATTTT. Translating gives CASSSGTGYDQPQHF.

The table lists this clone with many counts. The rearrangement joins TRBV18 to TRBJ1-2; 9 nucleotides align to TRBD1. The germline V gene encodes CDR1 KGHSH and CDR2 LQKENI. This CDR3 contains 15 residues. The V gene end was trimmed by 3 bases and the J gene end by 0 bases; junction bases not matched to a gene: 2. The CDR3 loop reads CASSPRDRANYGYTF. The CDR3 nucleotides are TGTGCCAGCTCACCGAGGGACAGGGCTAACTATGGCTACACCTTC.

In its sample, this clone was seen many times. The rearrangement joins TRBV28 to TRBJ2-7; TRBD2 matches at 11 bases. The V and J ends lost 5 bases and 3 bases, in that order; junction bases with no gene match: 6. There are 15 residues in the CDR3. CDR1 and CDR2 (germline): MDHEN, SYDVKM. The CDR3 region is CASSKTSGTLYEQYF. CDR3 DNA sequence: TGTGCCAGCAGTAAGACTAGCGGGACCCTCTACGAGCAGTACTTC.

Many counts were recorded for this clone. At the DNA level, this CDR3 is encoded by other sequences in the same sample as well. The chain has TRBV6-5 and TRBJ2-3, with 7 bases matching TRBD1. The CDR3 covers 14 residues. The V gene end was trimmed by 6 bases and the J gene end by 0 bases; junction bases not matched to a gene: 3. Germline V CDR1 and CDR2: MNHEY, SVGAGI. This CDR3 is CASRTGLSTDTQYF. The CDR3 region has the DNA TGTGCCAGCAGGACAGGGCTTAGCACAGATACGCAGTATTTT.

This clone was observed a few times. This sequence joins TRBV5-1 and TRBJ2-6; D is ambiguous. Germline V lookup: CDR1 SGHRS, CDR2 YFSETQ. This CDR3 region has 15 residues. V was shortened by 0 bases and J by 2 bases, with 6 bases between the two germline ends. CDR3 bases: TGCGCCAGCAGCTTGGATGGGGCTGGGGCCAACGTCCTGACTTTC. This gives the protein CASSLDGAGANVLTF.

V and J are TRBV15 and TRBJ2-2; 7 positions match TRBD2. The CDR3 loop spans 16 amino acids. J was trimmed by 4 bases and V by 2 bases; bases with no gene match: 7. The germline V gene encodes CDR1 LNHNV and CDR2 YYDKDF (reference sequence). DNA for the CDR3: TGTGCCACCAGCAGAACTTACCCGGGGGGCACCGGGGAGCTGTTTTTT. Amino acid sequence: CATSRTYPGGTGELFF.

The chain employs TRBV5-6 and TRBJ2-1; tentatively, D is TRBD2 (6 bases). Trimming cost V 3 bases and J 4 bases, with 14 bases left between them. The CDR3 has 15 amino acids. Germline loops: CDR1 SGHDT, CDR2 YYEEEE. This CDR3 reads CASSSNPRGYNEQFF. The DNA of the CDR3 is TGTGCCAGCAGCTCTAACCCTCGGGGGTACAATGAGCAGTTCTTC. Based on the CDR3 plus reference TRBV5-6 and TRBJ2-1, the full variable domain is DAGVTQSPTHLIKTRGQQVTLRCSPKSGHDTVSWYQQALGQGPQFIFQYYEEEERQRGNFPDRFSGHQFPNYSSELNVNALLLGDSALYLCASSSNPRGYNEQFFGPGTRLTVL.

This clone was seen a few times. The rearrangement uses TRBV5-1 and TRBJ2-7; D is unclear. This CDR3 is built from 16 residues. V lost 0 bases and J 3 bases, leaving 16 bases between the germline ends. Per germline, CDR1 SGHRS and CDR2 YFSETQ. The CDR3 DNA is TGCGCCAGCAGCTTGGGGGCGGCAGTGTCGAGCTACGAGCAGTACTTC. Amino acids: CASSLGAAVSSYEQYF.

This clone appeared a few times. This chain uses TRBV7-8 with TRBJ1-4; 10 bases are a match to TRBD1. The CDR3 loop spans 17 amino acids. Germline V gives CDR1 SGHVS, CDR2 FQNEAQ. Trimming removed 6 bases from V and 3 bases from J; junction bases left unmatched: 10. CDR3 nucleotides: TGTGCCAGCAGAGCCGGGACAGGGGCTTTGGCTAATGAAAAACTGTTTTTT. This codes for CASRAGTGALANEKLFF.

This clone was seen only a few times. The genes are TRBV18 and TRBJ2-5; D perhaps matches TRBD1 (6 bases). V lost 1 base and J lost 4, with 13 bases in between. Germline V gives CDR1 KGHSH, CDR2 LQKENI. This CDR3 is built from 15 residues. In DNA form, the CDR3 reads TGTGCCAGCTCACCACAGCAGGGGCGGGCAGAGACCCAGTACTTC. Its translation is CASSPQQGRAETQYF.

This clone appeared a few times. This chain links TRBV27 with TRBJ1-2; unclear D gene. The CDR3 spans 13 residues. V lost 2 bases to trimming and J lost 0 bases, with 4 bases between them. Germline V gene sequence: CDR1 MNHEY, CDR2 SMNVEV (reference sequence). In DNA form, the CDR3 reads TGTGCCAGCAGTTTACTGGCTAACTATGGCTACACCTTC. Translation: CASSLLANYGYTF.

The V and J genes are TRBV7-2 and TRBJ2-5, with 9 bases fitting TRBD2. The CDR3 totals 15 residues. Trimming removed 8 bases from V and 5 bases from J; junction bases left unmatched: 12. CDR1 is SGHTA, CDR2 FQGNSA, per germline. CDR3 DNA: TGTGCCAGCGCACCGGGTAGCGGGAGTTTCGAGACCCAGTACTTC. Protein: CASAPGSGSFETQYF.

This clone was detected a few times. The chain uses TRBV11-1 and TRBJ2-7, with D hard to call. V lost 2 bases, J lost 6 bases, and 11 bases lay in between. Germline CDR1 reads SGHAT; CDR2 reads FQDESV (reference sequence). The CDR3 totals 13 residues. The CDR3 bases are TGTGCCAGCAGCTTAAATAGGTGGGGCGAGCAGTACGTC. Its translation is CASSLNRWGEQYV.

The V and J genes are TRBV27 and TRBJ2-3; 8 bases align to TRBD2. This CDR3 has 13 residues. Germline CDR1 MNHEY, CDR2 SMNVEV (reference sequence). V gave up 6 bases and J gave up 6 bases; unmatched junction bases: 5. CDR3 nucleotides: TGTGCCAGCAGGAGACTAGCGTACGATACGCAGTATTTT. Translation: CASRRLAYDTQYF.

The chain couples TRBV7-2 to TRBJ1-5; no definite D call. CDR3 size: 14 residues. The germline V gene has CDR1 SGHTA and CDR2 FQGNSA. Trimming shortened V by 7 bases and J by 4 bases, and 14 bases separated the two germline ends. CDR3 DNA: TGTGCCAGCACCAGATACGGGTCAAATCAGCCCCAGCATTTT. Protein: CASTRYGSNQPQHF.

The rearrangement joins TRBV18 to TRBJ2-3; D call uncertain. V gave up 3 bases and J gave up 8 bases, with 12 bases separating them. Looked up from germline, CDR1 is KGHSH and CDR2 is LQKENI. There are 13 residues in the CDR3. For the CDR3, the DNA is TGTGCCAGCTCACCCCAGCCCGACATTACGCAGTATTTT. As protein: CASSPQPDITQYF. Full variable domain (missing parts from reference TRBV18 and TRBJ2-3): NAGVMQNPRHLVRRRGQEARLRCSPMKGHSHVYWYRQLPEEGLKFMVYLQKENIIDESGMPKERFSAEFPKEGPSILRIQQVVRGDSAAYFCASSPQPDITQYFGPGTRLTVL.

This clone showed up just a few times. This sequence joins TRBV7-8 and TRBJ2-5; 7 nucleotides line up with TRBD1. This CDR3 spans 14 amino acids. CDR1 SGHVS and CDR2 FQNEAQ come from the germline V gene. Trimming at V came to 2 bases and at J to 4 bases, leaving 4 bases not matched to a gene. CDR3 DNA: TGTGCCAGCAGCTTACCCACAGGGGTAGAGACCCAGTACTTC. This translates into CASSLPTGVETQYF.

This clone was seen only a few times. The rearrangement joins TRBV19 to TRBJ2-1, with 11 bases identical to TRBD2. CDR1 is LNHDA and CDR2 is SQIVND in the germline V gene (reference sequence). V dropped 5 bases and J dropped 8; count of bases not matched to a gene: 8. The CDR3 consists of 15 residues. CDR3 amino acids: CASSSTSGSRHEQFF. As DNA, the CDR3 is TGTGCCAGTAGTTCCACTAGCGGGAGTCGACATGAGCAGTTCTTC. The whole variable domain, remainder taken from reference TRBV19 and TRBJ2-1, is DGGITQSPKYLFRKEGQNVTLSCEQNLNHDAMYWYRQDPGQGLRLIYYSQIVNDFQKGDIAEGYSVSREKKESFPLTVTSAQKNPTAFYLCASSSTSGSRHEQFFGPGTRLTVL.

The chain joins TRBV30 to TRBJ1-1; D remains unclear. V shed 0 bases and J shed 3 bases, with 11 bases lying between them. The germline CDR1 and CDR2 sequences are GTSNPN and SVGIG (reference sequence). CDR3 length equals 14 residues. CDR3 residues: CAWSVEGWHTEAFF. The CDR3 DNA sequence: TGTGCCTGGAGTGTCGAGGGATGGCACACTGAAGCTTTCTTT.

The CDR3 spells CAWIMVRQGFAEQYF. CDR3 DNA: TGTGCCTGGATAATGGTTCGGCAGGGTTTCGCCGAGCAGTACTTC. The rearrangement joins TRBV30 to TRBJ2-7; TRBD1 might be the D (5 bases). Trimming shortened V by 4 bases and J by 6 bases, and 22 bases separated the two germline ends. CDR1 and CDR2 from the germline V gene are GTSNPN and SVGIG (reference sequence). The CDR3 length is 15 residues.